One sample yielded the 21 T cell receptor beta chains listed below, sequenced in a study of blood T cell repertoires in COVID-19. Produced via immunoSEQ multiplex PCR; TCRdb's table is partial and in-frame only. The sample has 150,000 to 200,000 clones, roughly 83% seen once. The material sequenced was PBMCs or T cells enriched from blood (not recorded which). These receptors came from a woman in her 30s who had recovered from COVID-19.

V gene TRBV5-6 combines with J gene TRBJ2-5; 7 bases map to TRBD1. The CDR3 extends over 15 amino acids. Looked up from germline, CDR1 is SGHDT and CDR2 is YYEEEE. The V segment lost 0 bases and the J segment 3 bases; nucleotides outside the gene matches: 5. CDR3 sequence: CASSLAITGEETQYF. The CDR3 coding sequence is TGTGCCAGCAGCTTGGCGATCACAGGGGAAGAGACCCAGTACTTC.

DNA for the CDR3: TGTGCCAGCTCACGAGGGACACATAACTCTGGAAACACCATATATTTT. This translates into CASSRGTHNSGNTIYF. V and J are TRBV18 and TRBJ1-3; possible D gene TRBD1, 6 bases. CDR3 length: 16 amino acids. CDR1 is KGHSH and CDR2 is LQKENI in the germline V gene. Trimming left V 4 bases short and J 0 bases short, with 13 bases between.

The chain uses TRBV6-4 and TRBJ2-4, with 8 positions matching TRBD1. The CDR3 sequence is 13 residues long. In germline, CDR1 is MRHNA, CDR2 SNTAGT. V lost 6 bases, J lost 6 bases, and 4 bases stayed unmatched. CDR3 bases: TGTGCCAGCAGAACAGGGGGGATAAACATTCAGTACTTC. As protein: CASRTGGINIQYF.

The chain couples TRBV27 to TRBJ2-1; 11 nucleotides line up with TRBD2. This CDR3 has 18 residues. The ends lost 6 bases at V and 3 bases at J; junction bases unmatched: 13. Germline lookup yields CDR1 MNHEY and CDR2 SMNVEV (reference sequence). The CDR3 DNA reads as TGTGCCAGCAGCCTACTAGCGGGAGAGGTCCAGAACTACAATGAGCAGTTCTTC. This gives the protein CASSLLAGEVQNYNEQFF.

The rearrangement joins TRBV3-1 (or the pseudogene TRBV3-2) to TRBJ1-4; 7 positions agree with TRBD1. The CDR3 length is 13 residues. Germline V gene sequence: CDR1 LGHDT, CDR2 YNNKEL (reference sequence). Trimming at V came to 4 bases and at J to 8 bases, leaving 4 bases not matched to a gene. CDR3 sequence: CASSPQGGEKLFF. CDR3 sequence (DNA): TGTGCCAGCAGCCCCCAGGGGGGCGAAAAACTGTTTTTT.

The chain combines TRBV3-1 (or the pseudogene TRBV3-2) with TRBJ2-1; TRBD2 is a possible D gene (6 bases). The germline CDR1 and CDR2 sequences are LGHDT and YNNKEL (reference sequence). This CDR3 comprises 16 residues. With 1 base removed from V and 9 bases from J, the gap between germline ends came to 19 bases. CDR3 bases: TGTGCCAGCAGCCAAGTTTCTAGCGTCTCTATAGGTGAGCAGTTCTTC. Translated, it gives CASSQVSSVSIGEQFF.

The rearrangement uses TRBV7-8 and TRBJ2-7; a possible D gene is TRBD2 (5 bases). The CDR3 spans 16 residues. CDR1 is SGHVS, CDR2 FQNEAQ, per germline. The germline V and J ends were trimmed by 2 bases and 3 bases, with 17 bases remaining between them. The CDR3: CASSLQSGITDYEQYF. The CDR3 nucleotides read TGTGCCAGCAGCTTACAGTCGGGAATTACCGACTACGAGCAGTACTTC.

V is TRBV28 and J is TRBJ2-7; 13 positions match TRBD2. The V and J ends lost 4 bases and 4 bases, in that order; junction bases with no gene match: 4. The CDR3 is made up of 15 amino acids. Germline CDR1 is MDHEN and CDR2 is SYDVKM. As DNA, the CDR3 is TGTGCCAGCAGTTATCCGGGACTAGCGGGGTACGAGCAGTACTTC. This codes for CASSYPGLAGYEQYF. Full variable domain (remainder filled in from reference TRBV28 and TRBJ2-7): DVKVTQSSRYLVKRTGEKVFLECVQDMDHENMFWYRQDPGLGLRLIYFSYDVKMKEKGDIPEGYSVSREKKERFSLILESASTNQTSMYLCASSYPGLAGYEQYFGPGTRLTVT.

CDR3: CSVRGAPKEGNYEQYF. Here the CDR3 DNA reads TGCAGCGTCCGCGGGGCACCTAAAGAAGGGAACTACGAGCAGTACTTC. The chain links TRBV29-1 to TRBJ2-7; tentatively, D is TRBD2 (6 bases). Trimming removed 6 bases at V and 3 bases at J, with 24 bases between. There are 16 residues in the CDR3. From germline, CDR1 is SQVTM and CDR2 ANQGSEA.

The chain employs TRBV9 and TRBJ2-2; TRBD1 matches at 8 bases. The CDR3 totals 15 residues. Looked up from germline, CDR1 is SGDLS and CDR2 is YYNGEE. The ends lost 4 bases at V and 1 base at J; junction bases unmatched: 3. CDR3 sequence: CASSTGTGNTGELFF. The CDR3 bases are TGTGCCAGCAGCACCGGGACAGGGAACACCGGGGAGCTGTTTTTT.

This chain uses TRBV7-2 with TRBJ2-7; 7 bases line up with TRBD2. With 2 bases clipped from V and 3 bases from J, the junction kept 7 bases outside the gene matches. The CDR3 consists of 15 residues. CDR1 is SGHTA, CDR2 FQGNSA, per germline. For the CDR3, the DNA is TGTGCCAGCAGCTTACTAGCGGTCACGGGCTACGAGCAGTACTTC. Translating gives CASSLLAVTGYEQYF. Complete variable domain (other parts from reference TRBV7-2 and TRBJ2-7): GAGVSQSPSNKVTEKGKDVELRCDPISGHTALYWYRQSLGQGLEFLIYFQGNSAPDKSGLPSDRFSAERTGGSVSTLTIQRTQQEDSAVYLCASSLLAVTGYEQYFGPGTRLTVT.

This chain links TRBV5-1 with TRBJ1-6; maybe TRBD1 (5 bases). The length of the CDR3 is 15 residues. V shed 2 bases and J shed 9 bases, with 15 bases lying between them. CDR1 and CDR2 (germline): SGHRS, YFSETQ. CDR3 protein: CASSLPGGDTSPLHF. DNA for the CDR3: TGCGCCAGCAGCTTACCCGGGGGGGATACTTCACCCCTCCACTTT. Looking up the rest from reference TRBV5-1 and TRBJ1-6 gives the full variable domain: KAGVTQTPRYLIKTRGQQVTLSCSPISGHRSVSWYQQTPGQGLQFLFEYFSETQRNKGNFPGRFSGRQFSNSRSEMNVSTLELGDSALYLCASSLPGGDTSPLHFGNGTRLTVT.

This rearrangement joins TRBV5-4 to TRBJ1-4; 10 positions match TRBD1. Germline CDR1 reads SGHNT; CDR2 reads YYREEE (reference sequence). The CDR3 totals 15 residues. The V gene end was trimmed by 4 bases and the J gene end by 7 bases; junction bases not matched to a gene: 7. The CDR3 protein is CASSPRTGGTEKLFF. DNA for the CDR3: TGTGCCAGCAGCCCCAGGACAGGGGGTACTGAAAAACTGTTTTTT.

The V call is TRBV3-1 (or the pseudogene TRBV3-2), the J call TRBJ2-1; the D gene is possibly TRBD2 (5 bases). The germline CDR1 and CDR2 sequences are LGHDT and YNNKEL (reference sequence). Trimming stripped 4 bases from V and 8 bases from J, with 12 bases between. The CDR3 covers 13 residues. The CDR3 reads CASSRARRDEQFF. CDR3 DNA sequence: TGTGCCAGCAGCCGAGCTAGGCGGGATGAGCAGTTCTTC.

The V call is TRBV2, the J call TRBJ2-1; the match to TRBD2 covers 7 bases. J lost 3 bases, V lost 5 bases, and 1 base had no gene match. The CDR3 has 13 amino acids. In germline, CDR1 is SNHLY, CDR2 FYNNEI. This CDR3 is CASSRDYYNEQFF. The CDR3 region has the DNA TGTGCCAGCAGTCGGGACTACTACAATGAGCAGTTCTTC.

The chain combines TRBV3-1 (or the pseudogene TRBV3-2) with TRBJ1-5; D possibly corresponds to TRBD1 (6 bases). In germline, CDR1 is LGHDT, CDR2 YNNKEL (reference sequence). There are 14 residues in the CDR3. V was pared by 3 bases and J by 9 bases, with 15 bases between. The CDR3: CASSHGDTRSPQHF. The CDR3 region has the DNA TGTGCCAGCAGCCATGGGGACACCAGATCGCCCCAGCATTTT.

This chain connects TRBV5-8 to TRBJ2-2, with D perhaps matching TRBD2 (5 bases). Per the germline V gene, CDR1 is SGHTS and CDR2 is YDEGEE. Trimming left V 0 bases short and J 7 bases short, with 7 bases between. This CDR3 contains 13 residues. The CDR3 protein is CASSLGLYGELFF. The CDR3 DNA is TGTGCCAGCAGCTTGGGACTATACGGGGAGCTGTTTTTT.

This clone was seen a handful of times. The chain couples TRBV10-1 to TRBJ2-5, with a weak D call TRBD2 (5 bases). Trimming removed 0 bases from V and 4 bases from J, with 9 bases in between. The germline gives CDR1 WNHNN, CDR2 SYGVQD (reference sequence). The CDR3 has 14 amino acids. The CDR3 reads CASSESFGVETQYF. The DNA of the CDR3 is TGCGCCAGCAGTGAGTCGTTCGGGGTAGAGACCCAGTACTTC.

V gene TRBV29-1 combines with J gene TRBJ2-7, with TRBD2 identical over 7 bases. The CDR3 is made up of 15 amino acids. Per the germline V gene, CDR1 is SQVTM and CDR2 is ANQGSEA. V lost 2 bases to trimming and J lost 2 bases; unmatched junction nucleotides: 9. As DNA, the CDR3 is TGCAGCGTTGAAATTTCAGGCGGACTAGCCTACGAGCAGTACTTC. Residues: CSVEISGGLAYEQYF.

The chain recombines TRBV12-3 or TRBV12-4 with TRBJ2-5; D is undetermined. This CDR3 comprises 13 residues. The germline V and J ends were trimmed by 6 bases and 5 bases, with 13 bases remaining between them. CDR3 nucleotides: TGTGCCAGCAGCCTCCTCGTCGGGGAGACCCAGTACTTC. Protein product: CASSLLVGETQYF.

This rearrangement joins TRBV28 to TRBJ2-7; the D is unclear. With 3 bases removed from V and 0 bases from J, the gap between germline ends came to 6 bases. The CDR3 contains 13 residues. Germline V CDR1 and CDR2: MDHEN, SYDVKM. The CDR3 reads CASSLGHSYEQYF. The CDR3 nucleotides are TGTGCCAGCAGTTTGGGCCACTCCTACGAGCAGTACTTC.